Listed below are T cell receptor beta chains from one sample, sequenced in a study of T cells in Graves' hyperthyroidism and ophthalmopathy. TCRdb reprocessed the multiplex PCR reads with MiXCR, giving one entry per CDR3 protein. The sample holds roughly 710,000 distinct CDR3 sequences, approximately 36% seen once. Sequenced input: blood. These TCRs come from a woman in her 40s with Graves' hyperthyroidism. CDR3s include the opening cysteine and the closing phenylalanine or tryptophan. A D gene is named only where the DNA matches it firmly. The size of a clone is reported for some rows only, either as once, few or many, or as a class for expanded clones.

>.|TRBV5-5|TRBJ2-5|many
TGTGCCAGCAGCTTGCGGACTTACCAAGAGACCCAGTACTTC
CASSLRTYQETQYF
>.|TRBV12-3/TRBV12-4|TRBJ1-5|many
TGTGCCAGCAGTGGCCAGCCCTATCAGCCCCAGCATTTT
CASSGQPYQPQHF
>TRBD1|TRBV2|TRBJ2-7|.
TGTGCCAGCAGGATGGGACAGGGGGTCTACGAGCAGTACTTC
CASRMGQGVYEQYF
>.|TRBV10-3|TRBJ2-7|once
TGTGCCATCAGTGATAAGGACAGCCCCTACGAGCAGTACTTC
CAISDKDSPYEQYF
>.|TRBV7-2|TRBJ2-5|many
TGTGCCAGCAGAACACAGGGACTACAAGAGACCCAGTACTTC
CASRTQGLQETQYF
>.|TRBV29-1|TRBJ2-5|.
TGCAGCGTTGAAGCCGGGAGACTAGACGCAGAGACCCAGTACTTC
CSVEAGRLDAETQYF
>TRBD1|TRBV12-3/TRBV12-4|TRBJ1-5|many
TGTGCCAGCAGCCTGGACAGGGGTAATCAGCCCCAGCATTTT
CASSLDRGNQPQHF
>.|TRBV7-2|TRBJ2-7|many
TGTGCCAGCAGCTTAGATCGGACGGGCCGCTCCTACGAGCAGTACTTC
CASSLDRTGRSYEQYF
>TRBD1|TRBV19|TRBJ1-5|.
TGTGCCAGTAGATCAGCGGACAGGGGGCGGAATCAGCCCCAGCATTTT
CASRSADRGRNQPQHF
>.|TRBV29-1|TRBJ2-1|.
TGCAGCGTCCCAGGGGGTGGGGGGCAGAGTTACAATGAGCAGTTCTTC
CSVPGGGGQSYNEQFF
>.|TRBV4-3|TRBJ2-7|.
TGCGCCAGCAGCCAAGAAGGTTCCTCACCGGTCTACGAGCAGTACTTC
CASSQEGSSPVYEQYF
>.|TRBV10-3|TRBJ1-1|.
TGTGCCATCAGTGAGAGAGGAGGAACTGAAGCTTTCTTT
CAISERGGTEAFF
>.|TRBV6-5|TRBJ1-3|.
TGTGCCAGCATCCAGCCCAGCTCTGGAAACACCATATATTTT
CASIQPSSGNTIYF
>.|TRBV30|TRBJ1-1|few
TGTGCCTGGGTTTTTAGGGGCTTATCCACTGAAGCTTTCTTT
CAWVFRGLSTEAFF
>.|TRBV20-1|TRBJ1-6|many
TGCAGTGCTAGAGATCGGGTGAGCTCCTATAATTCACCCCTCCACTTT
CSARDRVSSYNSPLHF
>TRBD1|TRBV20-1|TRBJ2-5|.
TGCAGTGCAATTAAACTGACAGGGCAAGAGACCCAGTACTTC
CSAIKLTGQETQYF
>TRBD1|TRBV12-3/TRBV12-4|TRBJ1-2|few
TGTGCCAGCAGTTGGACAGGGGGCGCGGAAGGCTACACCTTC
CASSWTGGAEGYTF
>.|TRBV9|TRBJ2-2|once
TGTGCCAGCAGCGTTGGGACAGCGAACACCGGGGGGCTGTTTTTT
CASSVGTANTGGLFF
>.|TRBV10-2|TRBJ1-3|few
TGCGCCAGCAGTGCTGGGGGGGTTTCTGTCGCCCGAGACTCTGGAAACACCATATATTTT
CASSAGGVSVARDSGNTIYF
>TRBD2|TRBV7-2|TRBJ2-7|few
TGTGCCAGCAGCAGTAATAGCGGGAGACTAACGGACGAGCAGTACTTC
CASSSNSGRLTDEQYF
>.|TRBV7-9|TRBJ2-5|.
TGTGCCAGCTCACCACGGACTACGTACCAAGAGACCCAGTACTTC
CASSPRTTYQETQYF
>TRBD2|TRBV5-4|TRBJ2-2|.
TGTGCCAGCAGCGGTGGCGGGGGGCGGAACACCGGGGAGCTGTTTTTT
CASSGGGGRNTGELFF
>.|TRBV12-3/TRBV12-4|TRBJ2-2|.
TGTGCCAGCAGTTACTCCGGGACCCAGCGCACCGGGGAGCTGTTTTTT
CASSYSGTQRTGELFF
>.|TRBV5-1|TRBJ2-7|many
TGCGCCAGCAGCTTCCCGGGGACGAGAGAGCAGTACTTC
CASSFPGTREQYF
>TRBD2|TRBV2|TRBJ2-7|.
TGTGCCAGCAGTCGGGAGACTAGCGGGATGGACGAGCAGTACTTC
CASSRETSGMDEQYF
>.|TRBV28|TRBJ1-5|few
TGTGCCAGCAGTTCCCCATTCCCCCAGCATTTT
CASSSPFPQHF
>.|TRBV4-1|TRBJ1-5|many
TGCGCCAGCAGCCAAGAAGTGGGGGGCACTAATCAGCCCCAGCATTTT
CASSQEVGGTNQPQHF
>.|TRBV11-2|TRBJ1-2|.
TGTGCCAGCAGTAATACAGGGCCCCCAGACTATGGCTACACCTTC
CASSNTGPPDYGYTF